This passage covers 15 T cell receptor beta chains from one sample sequenced in a study of Graves' ophthalmopathy and Graves' hyperthyroidism. RNA transcripts served as template for amplifying TCR beta CDR3 sequences. First-round RT-PCR used HTBI primers; second-round multiplex PCR followed. MiXCR, applied by TCRdb to the multiplex PCR reads, yields one record per CDR3 protein. Of 360,000 or so distinct CDR3 sequences listed, about a sixth are singletons. Sequencing was carried out using peripheral blood. These receptors were taken from a woman aged 18-29 years with Graves' ophthalmopathy.

In its sample, this clonotype was seen many times. V and J are TRBV6-1 and TRBJ2-2, with 7 nucleotides matching TRBD1. In germline, CDR1 is MNHNS, CDR2 SASEGT. There are 19 residues in the CDR3. The V and J ends lost 1 base and 5 bases, in that order; junction bases with no gene match: 16. CDR3 bases: TGTGCCAGCAGTGAAGAGGGACAGCGAGAGCGGCTATGGACCGGGGAGCTGTTTTTT. Its protein is CASSEEGQRERLWTGELFF.

This clonotype was observed once. V and J are TRBV20-1 and TRBJ2-5; D gene unclear. CDR3 length equals 11 residues. Germline CDR1 reads DFQATT; CDR2 reads SNEGSKA (reference sequence). CDR3 sequence: CSVKRQETQYF. CDR3 nucleotide sequence: TGCAGCGTAAAGCGTCAAGAGACCCAGTACTTC.

In this sample, this clonotype turned up many times. The J gene is TRBJ1-1, the V gene TRBV28; TRBD1 agrees at 7 bases. The CDR3 covers 13 residues. The junction had 12 bases not matched to a gene; V was cut back by 6 bases and J by 11 bases. Germline V gene lookup returns CDR1 MDHEN and CDR2 SYDVKM. This CDR3 reads CASSPTGRDEAFF. The DNA for the CDR3 is TGTGCCAGCAGCCCGACAGGGCGGGATGAGGCTTTCTTT.

This clonotype was seen ten or more times. V gene TRBV6-5 combines with J gene TRBJ1-2; D may be TRBD1 (5 bases). V lost 5 bases and J 2 bases, leaving 12 bases between the germline ends. The CDR3 totals 14 residues. Germline-derived CDR1 and CDR2 are MNHEY and SVGAGI. The chain's CDR3 is CASSPGTVNYGYTF. The CDR3 nucleotides read TGTGCCAGCAGTCCCGGGACGGTAAACTATGGCTACACCTTC.

This clonotype was seen many times. The chain combines TRBV30 with TRBJ1-5; D unresolved. CDR1 and CDR2 from the germline V gene are GTSNPN and SVGIG (reference sequence). The V and J ends lost 2 bases and 7 bases respectively, with 12 bases between them. The CDR3 spans 13 residues. This CDR3 reads CAWSLGWEQPQHF. The CDR3 coding sequence is TGTGCCTGGAGTTTGGGTTGGGAGCAGCCCCAGCATTTT.

This clonotype was seen more than once but under ten times. The chain combines TRBV12-3 or TRBV12-4 with TRBJ1-1; 7 nucleotides match TRBD1. With V trimmed by 1 base and J by 2 bases, 10 bases remained unmatched. This CDR3 spans 17 amino acids. The CDR3 loop reads CASSLVKGGLVNTEAFF. The CDR3, as DNA: TGTGCCAGCAGTTTAGTAAAAGGGGGCCTGGTAAACACTGAAGCTTTCTTT.

Many counts were recorded for this clonotype. The chain links TRBV4-3 to TRBJ1-1, with 8 bases fitting TRBD1. The CDR3 has 15 residues. The germline gives CDR1 LGHNA, CDR2 YSLEER. V shed 0 bases and J 11 bases; nucleotides not matched to a gene: 11. The CDR3 is CASSQDRTGISFAFF. CDR3 DNA sequence: TGCGCCAGCAGCCAAGATCGGACAGGGATTTCATTTGCTTTCTTT.

The table lists this clonotype with many counts. The V gene is TRBV6-5, the J gene TRBJ2-7; tentatively, D is TRBD2 (7 bases). Germline values: CDR1 MNHEY, CDR2 SVGAGI. The CDR3 totals 15 residues. The germline V and J ends were trimmed by 2 bases and 0 bases, with 11 bases remaining between them. The CDR3 region is CASSYGGASSYEQYF. CDR3 sequence (DNA): TGTGCCAGCAGTTACGGGGGGGCCAGCTCCTACGAGCAGTACTTC.

This clonotype has a count of ten or more. The chain employs TRBV19 and TRBJ2-7; 8 nucleotides agree with TRBD1. CDR1 and CDR2 from the germline V gene are LNHDA and SQIVND (reference sequence). This CDR3 comprises 13 residues. Trimming at V came to 1 base and at J to 4 bases, leaving 0 bases not matched to a gene. The CDR3 reads CASSIGQGYEQYF. In DNA form, the CDR3 reads TGTGCCAGTAGTATAGGACAGGGGTACGAGCAGTACTTC.

There are many counts of this clonotype. This rearrangement joins TRBV19 to TRBJ2-7, with 8 nucleotides matching TRBD2. This CDR3 has 15 amino acids. Germline V gene sequence: CDR1 LNHDA, CDR2 SQIVND (reference sequence). The V segment lost 6 bases and the J segment 2 bases; nucleotides outside the gene matches: 9. The CDR3 is CASSSSAGGTYEQYF. Here the CDR3 DNA reads TGTGCCAGTAGCAGCTCGGCGGGAGGCACCTACGAGCAGTACTTC.

V gene TRBV6-5 combines with J gene TRBJ2-5; D call uncertain. The CDR3 is made up of 16 amino acids. From germline, CDR1 is MNHEY and CDR2 SVGAGI. V was trimmed by 0 bases and J by 6 bases, leaving 17 bases between them. The CDR3 spells CASSYSPETTSKTQYF. Written as DNA, the CDR3 is TGTGCCAGCAGTTACTCACCTGAGACAACCTCCAAGACCCAGTACTTC.

This clonotype was recorded many times. The chain is built from TRBV6-2 or TRBV6-3 and TRBJ2-7; possible D gene TRBD1, 5 bases. With 5 bases removed from V and 3 bases from J, the gap between germline ends came to 8 bases. Germline values: CDR1 MNHEY, CDR2 SVGEGT. The CDR3 length is 12 residues. CDR3 coding DNA: TGTGCCAGCAGTATTGGACACTACGAGCAGTACTTC. Translating it yields CASSIGHYEQYF.

This clonotype showed up many times. This chain joins TRBV20-1 and TRBJ1-5; possible D gene TRBD1, 5 bases. The germline V gene encodes CDR1 DFQATT and CDR2 SNEGSKA (reference sequence). CDR3 size: 14 residues. The CDR3 sequence: CSQTGGRANQPQHF. CDR3 DNA sequence: TGCAGCCAAACCGGGGGAAGGGCCAATCAGCCCCAGCATTTT.

V and J are TRBV6-2 or TRBV6-3 and TRBJ1-5, with D perhaps matching TRBD1 (5 bases). V was cut by 1 base and J by 3 bases, with 10 bases left in between. CDR1 MNHEY and CDR2 SVGEGT come from the germline V gene. The length of the CDR3 is 15 residues. CDR3 in DNA: TGTGCCAGCAGTTACTTGGGGCCCATCAATCAGCCCCAGCATTTT. Protein: CASSYLGPINQPQHF.

This clonotype was counted at least ten times. The CDR3 nucleotides are TGCGCCAGCAGCCGGGGGGGCAGCCAGAACACTGAAGCTTTCTTT. As protein: CASSRGGSQNTEAFF. The rearrangement links TRBV5-1 to TRBJ1-1; possible D gene TRBD1, 6 bases. Trimming removed 4 bases at V and 1 base at J, with 14 bases between. The CDR3 has 15 amino acids. Germline loops: CDR1 SGHRS, CDR2 YFSETQ.